The 26 T cell receptor beta chains given below trace back to one sample, sequenced in a study of CD8 T cells in Susac syndrome. Reverse transcription of roughly 0.5 to 1 ug RNA was performed with random hexamers. TCRdb redid the calling of the immunoSEQ multiplex PCR reads with MiXCR, one entry per CDR3 protein. The repertoire includes 150,000 to 160,000 distinct CDR3 sequences, around 96% of them detected once, and 0.2% to 0.25% sits in the top ten. The sequenced material came from CD8+ T cells from PBMCs. These receptors all come from a human donor with multiple sclerosis.

This rearrangement joins TRBV13 to TRBJ2-3; D is uncertain. Trimming left V 5 bases short and J 6 bases short, with 18 bases between. The CDR3 sequence is 15 residues long. Germline loops: CDR1 PRHDT, CDR2 FYEKMQ (reference sequence). As DNA, the CDR3 is TGTGCCAGCAGCCGACGCTACGAAGGTGTGGATACGCAGTATTTT. Translating gives CASSRRYEGVDTQYF.

The chain links TRBV29-1 to TRBJ1-1; D ambiguous. V was pared by 4 bases and J by 0 bases, with 6 bases between. Germline assignment: CDR1 SQVTM and CDR2 ANQGSEA. This CDR3 region has 12 residues. This CDR3 is CSVVALNTEAFF. The CDR3 nucleotides are TGCAGCGTTGTGGCTTTGAACACTGAAGCTTTCTTT.

This sequence joins TRBV4-2 and TRBJ1-5; no definite D call. V lost 0 bases and J 7 bases, leaving 7 bases between the germline ends. The germline gives CDR1 LGHNA, CDR2 YNFKEQ. The CDR3 is made up of 13 amino acids. CDR3 loop: CASSQEAGQPQHF. In DNA, the CDR3 is TGTGCCAGCAGCCAAGAGGCCGGGCAGCCCCAGCATTTT.

The J gene is TRBJ1-1, the V gene TRBV7-9; D not certain. This CDR3 has 11 residues. Germline CDR1 is SEHNR and CDR2 is FQNEAQ (reference sequence). V was pared by 4 bases and J by 7 bases, with 7 bases between. CDR3 residues: CASSSEGEAFF. The CDR3 coding sequence is TGTGCCAGCAGCTCCGAGGGTGAAGCTTTCTTT.

The chain has TRBV20-1 and TRBJ1-2; 7 nucleotides line up with TRBD1. CDR1 and CDR2 (germline): DFQATT, SNEGSKA (reference sequence). Trimming at V came to 0 bases and at J to 3 bases, leaving 7 bases not matched to a gene. The CDR3 is 15 residues long. CDR3 sequence reads: CSARDRTGTYYGYTF. CDR3 nucleotide sequence: TGCAGTGCTAGAGACAGGACAGGTACTTACTATGGCTACACCTTC.

The rearrangement joins TRBV5-1 to TRBJ2-7; unclear D gene. V lost 4 bases and J lost 0, with 11 bases in between. This CDR3 has 14 residues. Germline assignment: CDR1 SGHRS and CDR2 YFSETQ. The CDR3 DNA is TGCGCCAGCAGCCCCTTAACATCCTCCTACGAGCAGTACTTC. Residues: CASSPLTSSYEQYF.

V gene TRBV5-1 combines with J gene TRBJ1-2; 8 bases match TRBD1. The CDR3 loop spans 17 amino acids. J gave up 4 bases and V 3 bases, and 14 bases lay outside the gene matches. Germline V gene sequence: CDR1 SGHRS, CDR2 YFSETQ. The CDR3 DNA follows: TGCGCCAGCAGCTCTACAGGGGGACAACCAACTATCTATGGCTACACCTTC. Its translation is CASSSTGGQPTIYGYTF.

J is TRBJ2-7 and V is TRBV29-1; the D is unclear. V was cut by 8 bases and J by 5 bases, with 13 bases left in between. Germline V gives CDR1 SQVTM, CDR2 ANQGSEA. The CDR3 is 11 residues long. CDR3 in amino acids: CSTWLGNEQYF. DNA of the CDR3: TGCAGCACCTGGTTGGGGAACGAGCAGTACTTC.

The chain employs TRBV20-1 and TRBJ1-5; TRBD1 aligns across 8 bases. Looked up from germline, CDR1 is DFQATT and CDR2 is SNEGSKA (reference sequence). CDR3 length equals 13 residues. Here the CDR3 DNA reads TGCAGGGGCCGCGGACAGGGAGATCAGCCCCAGCATTTT. This codes for CRGRGQGDQPQHF.

This chain uses TRBV6-2 or TRBV6-3 with TRBJ1-2; D gene unclear. The germline gives CDR1 MNHEY, CDR2 SVGEGT. The CDR3 consists of 14 residues. Trimming pared 2 bases from V and 6 bases from J, leaving 13 bases between. CDR3 coding DNA: TGTGCCAGCAGTTACCGGGCCCGAGAGGATGGCTACACCTTC. It translates to CASSYRAREDGYTF.

The V and J genes are TRBV2 and TRBJ2-1; 10 bases agree with TRBD2. The trim removed 7 bases at V and 1 base at J, leaving 4 bases unmatched. The CDR3 covers 15 residues. Germline V lookup: CDR1 SNHLY, CDR2 FYNNEI. This CDR3 is CASKASGGSYNEQFF. The CDR3 DNA follows: TGTGCCAGCAAGGCTAGCGGGGGATCCTACAATGAGCAGTTCTTC.

This rearrangement joins TRBV27 to TRBJ1-2; a possible D gene is TRBD1 (6 bases). Germline V gives CDR1 MNHEY, CDR2 SMNVEV (reference sequence). Trimming shortened V by 4 bases and J by 4 bases, and 13 bases separated the two germline ends. The CDR3 consists of 14 residues. This chain's CDR3 is CASSSRGHLYGYTF. For the CDR3, the DNA is TGTGCCAGCAGTTCGAGGGGACACCTCTATGGCTACACCTTC.

The rearrangement joins TRBV5-4 to TRBJ2-7; D is possibly TRBD1 or TRBD2 (5 bases each). CDR1 is SGHNT, CDR2 YYREEE, per germline (reference sequence). This CDR3 has 14 amino acids. The V end lost 2 bases, the J end lost 5 bases, and 14 bases lay between the germline ends. The CDR3 is CASSFEGIGDEQYF. As DNA, the CDR3 is TGTGCCAGCAGCTTTGAGGGGATCGGCGACGAGCAGTACTTC. The complete variable domain, with remaining parts taken from reference TRBV5-4 and TRBJ2-7, reads ETGVTQSPTHLIKTRGQQVTLRCSSQSGHNTVSWYQQALGQGPQFIFQYYREEENGRGNFPPRFSGLQFPNYSSELNVNALELDDSALYLCASSFEGIGDEQYFGPGTRLTVT.

The J gene is TRBJ2-7, the V gene TRBV6-2 or TRBV6-3; D possibly corresponds to TRBD1 (6 bases). Trimming removed 2 bases from V and 0 bases from J, with 8 bases in between. CDR3 length: 14 residues. Germline V gene sequence: CDR1 MNHEY, CDR2 SVGEGT. CDR3 in DNA: TGTGCCAGCAGTTACCGGGACAACTCCTACGAGCAGTACTTC. Protein product: CASSYRDNSYEQYF.

This sequence joins TRBV12-3 or TRBV12-4 and TRBJ2-3; 7 bases fit TRBD2. The trim removed 6 bases at V and 4 bases at J, leaving 10 bases unmatched. This CDR3 is 15 amino acids long. In DNA, the CDR3 is TGTGCCAGCAGCCGATCGGACCGGGGGGCAGATACGCAGTATTTT. Translated, it gives CASSRSDRGADTQYF.

V is TRBV29-1 and J is TRBJ1-1, with TRBD1 as a possible D gene (6 bases). The CDR3 length is 13 residues. Trimming removed 7 bases from V and 2 bases from J, with 14 bases in between. Per the germline V gene, CDR1 is SQVTM and CDR2 is ANQGSEA. The CDR3 is CSASGGPNTEAFF. DNA for the CDR3: TGCAGCGCCTCTGGGGGGCCAAACACTGAAGCTTTCTTT. The variable domain in full, with the rest retrieved from reference TRBV29-1 and TRBJ1-1, is SAVISQKPSRDICQRGTSLTIQCQVDSQVTMMFWYRQQPGQSLTLIATANQGSEATYESGFVIDKFPISRPNLTFSTLTVSNMSPEDSSIYLCSASGGPNTEAFFGQGTRLTVV.

The chain links TRBV20-1 to TRBJ2-2; 8 nucleotides match TRBD2. The CDR3 is made up of 16 amino acids. Trimming at V came to 0 bases and at J to 4 bases, leaving 7 bases not matched to a gene. CDR1 is DFQATT, CDR2 SNEGSKA, per germline (reference sequence). CDR3 amino acids: CSARDGVAGLTGELFF. CDR3 sequence (DNA): TGCAGTGCTAGAGATGGAGTAGCGGGGCTCACCGGGGAGCTGTTTTTT.

This clonotype was seen only once. The chain is built from TRBV9 and TRBJ1-1, with 7 bases fitting TRBD1. The J segment lost 8 bases and the V segment lost 4 bases, leaving 5 bases of the junction unmatched. The length of the CDR3 is 12 residues. Germline CDR1 reads SGDLS; CDR2 reads YYNGEE. CDR3 sequence (DNA): TGTGCCAGCAGCAACGGGACAGAAGAAGCTTTCTTT. It translates to CASSNGTEEAFF.

J is TRBJ2-5 and V is TRBV7-9; 7 positions agree with TRBD2. CDR1 and CDR2 from the germline V gene are SEHNR and FQNEAQ (reference sequence). The trim removed 3 bases at V and 1 base at J, leaving 8 bases unmatched. The CDR3 contains 16 residues. In nucleotides, the CDR3 is TGTGCCAGCAGCTTCCTTCTCGGGGAGGGCCAAGAGACCCAGTACTTC. Protein sequence: CASSFLLGEGQETQYF.

The rearrangement joins TRBV15 to TRBJ2-2; D is unresolved. CDR3 size: 14 residues. V gave up 0 bases and J gave up 3 bases, with 5 bases separating them. The germline CDR1 and CDR2 sequences are LNHNV and YYDKDF (reference sequence). The CDR3 here is CATSRERHTGELFF. The CDR3 DNA is TGTGCCACCAGCAGAGAGAGGCACACCGGGGAGCTGTTTTTT.

V usage is TRBV9 and J usage is TRBJ1-5; possibly TRBD1 for D (6 bases). This CDR3 region has 14 residues. The V gene's germline CDR1 is SGDLS and CDR2 YYNGEE. Between the trimmed V and J ends, which lost 2 bases and 4 bases, there was a span of 10 bases. For the CDR3, the DNA is TGTGCCAGCAGCGTTGGACAGTGGAATCAGCCCCAGCATTTT. Translated: CASSVGQWNQPQHF.

V gene TRBV12-3 or TRBV12-4 combines with J gene TRBJ1-1; no definite D call. V gave up 5 bases and J gave up 0 bases, with 10 bases separating them. The CDR3 covers 14 residues. The CDR3 sequence is CASSLRTLNTEAFF. DNA of the CDR3: TGTGCCAGCAGTCTCCGGACTTTGAACACTGAAGCTTTCTTT.

The V and J genes are TRBV20-1 and TRBJ2-7, with 11 bases lining up with TRBD2. There are 15 residues in the CDR3. Losses at the gene ends were 6 bases for V and 4 bases for J; bases not matched to a gene: 11. CDR1 is DFQATT and CDR2 is SNEGSKA in the germline V gene (reference sequence). The CDR3, as DNA: TGCAGTGCCCCCCTCCCGACTAGCGGGGTATACGAGCAGTACTTC. Amino acid sequence: CSAPLPTSGVYEQYF.

The chain recombines TRBV6-1 with TRBJ2-5; D uncertain. The CDR3 runs 11 residues. Per the germline V gene, CDR1 is MNHNS and CDR2 is SASEGT. Trimming removed 6 bases at V and 10 bases at J, with 12 bases between. CDR3 in DNA: TGTGCCAGCAGGCCCGGAGTGGTCCAGTACTTC. It is translated as CASRPGVVQYF.

This chain uses TRBV4-1 with TRBJ2-2; D remains unclear. Germline CDR1 reads MGHRA; CDR2 reads YSYEKL. V was trimmed by 4 bases and J by 3 bases, leaving 6 bases between them. The CDR3 extends over 13 amino acids. The CDR3: CASSPFDTGELFF. The CDR3 coding sequence is TGCGCCAGCAGCCCGTTTGACACCGGGGAGCTGTTTTTT.

The J gene is TRBJ1-2, the V gene TRBV6-2 or TRBV6-3; 7 bases are shared with TRBD1. CDR3 size: 15 residues. The germline CDR1 and CDR2 sequences are MNHEY and SVGEGT. V lost 10 bases to trimming and J lost 2 bases; unmatched junction nucleotides: 13. CDR3 coding DNA: TGTGCCACCTCCGGACAGGAAGAAGCCAACTATGGCTACACCTTC. Its translation is CATSGQEEANYGYTF.